A single sample gave rise to the 26 T cell receptor beta chains below, sequenced in a study of tumor-infiltrating lymphocytes in primary liver carcinoma. Using a constant-region primer together with ProtoScript II reverse transcriptase, TCR beta cDNA was made from 500 ng of total RNA. Slightly modified ARM-PCR served as the procedure for the TCR beta libraries. These libraries came from three rounds of nested multiplex PCR. Use of TRBV1-TRBV30 forward primers with a C-beta reverse primer characterized the first two PCR rounds, which lasted around 10 cycles each. MiXCR, run by TCRdb on the multiplex PCR reads, gives a single entry per CDR3 protein. This repertoire shows a few hundred thousand distinct CDR3 sequences, nearly 60% found once; its top ten account for about 17%. Alongside blood RNA obtained from unsorted whole blood, germline DNA was also extracted. The sample comprised peripheral blood. The receptors were sampled from a woman between 25 and 40 years old with primary liver carcinoma and hepatitis B virus infection.

This clonotype was seen only once. This may stem from a read error, because a much larger clone lies one nucleotide away. The chain joins TRBV6-2 or TRBV6-3 to TRBJ2-6; 7 nucleotides align to TRBD2. The V gene's germline CDR1 is MNHEY and CDR2 SVGEGT. The CDR3 totals 16 residues. The CDR3 sequence: CTSSYAASGGANVLTF. In DNA, the CDR3 is TGTACCAGCAGTTACGCGGCTAGCGGTGGGGCCAACGTCCTGACTTTC.

About this clonotype: Its ends do not fully match the called genes, so a read error is possible. The chain has TRBV6-5 and TRBJ1-2; D possibly corresponds to TRBD1 (5 bases). In germline, CDR1 is MNHEY, CDR2 SVGAGI. The CDR3 sequence is 13 residues long. This CDR3 reads CASRQEGCDGYTF. CDR3 coding DNA: TGTGCCAGCAGACAAGAGGGGTGTGATGGTTACACCTTC.

This clonotype was seen ten or more times. The rearrangement joins TRBV6-5 to TRBJ2-6; D gene uncertain. Trimming removed 2 bases from V and 1 base from J, with 9 bases in between. The CDR3 totals 16 residues. Germline V gives CDR1 MNHEY, CDR2 SVGAGI. CDR3 region: CASSYATRSGANVLTF. DNA for the CDR3: TGTGCCAGCAGTTACGCGACTCGATCTGGGGCCAACGTCCTGACTTTC.

V and J are TRBV11-2 and TRBJ1-2, with 7 bases lining up with TRBD1. V shed 5 bases, J shed 8 bases, and the junction held 11 bases outside the gene matches. CDR3 length equals 14 residues. Germline lookup yields CDR1 SGHAT and CDR2 FQNNGV. CDR3: CASSDLQGIDGYTF. The CDR3 bases are TGTGCCAGCAGCGACCTACAGGGGATCGACGGCTACACCTTC. Together with reference TRBV11-2 and TRBJ1-2, the CDR3 gives the full variable domain: EAGVAQSPRYKIIEKRQSVAFWCNPISGHATLYWYQQILGQGPKLLIQFQNNGVVDDSQLPKDRFSAERLKGVDSTLKIQPAKLEDSAVYLCASSDLQGIDGYTFGSGTRLTVV.

The chain has TRBV11-2 and TRBJ2-3; D remains ambiguous. The CDR3 loop spans 11 amino acids. V gave up 7 bases and J gave up 10 bases, with 12 bases separating them. Per the germline V gene, CDR1 is SGHAT and CDR2 is FQNNGV. CDR3 sequence (DNA): TGTGCCAGCAACACATTGGATGCGCAGTATTTT. This translates into CASNTLDAQYF.

This clonotype was detected a few times. Relative to the germline gene, one junction end is altered; a read error may explain this. The chain employs TRBV12-3 or TRBV12-4 and TRBJ1-2, with 9 bases aligning to TRBD1. The CDR3 sequence is 15 residues long. The DNA of the CDR3 is TGTGTCAGCACCGAACAGGGGGCGCCGCCTAATGGCTACACCTTC. Translated: CVSTEQGAPPNGYTF.

Details on this clonotype: Mismatch with germline at one junction end may stem from a read error. This rearrangement joins TRBV12-3 or TRBV12-4 to TRBJ2-7; the D is unclear. The CDR3 has 13 residues. In DNA form, the CDR3 reads TGTGCCAGCAGTTTGGAATACTCCTGCGAGCAGTACTTC. Translation gives CASSLEYSCEQYF.

The chain uses TRBV6-5 and TRBJ2-5; 9 nucleotides agree with TRBD2. Per the germline V gene, CDR1 is MNHEY and CDR2 is SVGAGI. V was clipped by 7 bases and J by 4 bases; unmatched bases: 7. The CDR3 covers 14 residues. The CDR3 spells CASNSLAGVETQYF. The DNA of the CDR3 is TGTGCCAGCAATTCGTTAGCGGGAGTAGAGACCCAGTACTTC.

Points on this clonotype: A read error may account for a junction end that differs from germline. The chain carries TRBV11-2 and TRBJ2-3; 14 positions agree with TRBD2. This CDR3 contains 19 residues. Germline V CDR1 and CDR2: SGHAT, FQNNGV. The CDR3 DNA follows: TGTGCCAACAGCTTAGTCAGACTAGCGGGAGGGCCGATCGCAGATACGCAGTATTTT. Translating gives CANSLVRLAGGPIADTQYF.

A note on this clonotype: This may stem from a read error, because a much larger clone lies one nucleotide away. V and J are TRBV29-1 and TRBJ2-1; 8 bases match TRBD2. The CDR3 covers 15 residues. Germline-derived CDR1 and CDR2 are SQVTM and ANQGSEA. CDR3 sequence: CSVTPLAGDYNGQFF. CDR3 in DNA: TGCAGCGTTACCCCCCTAGCGGGCGACTACAATGGGCAGTTCTTC.

Of note for this clonotype: A read error may be the cause here, since a much bigger clone is one base away. The genes are TRBV12-3 or TRBV12-4 and TRBJ2-1; TRBD2 aligns across 10 bases. This CDR3 contains 15 residues. CDR3 region: CTSSFLAGVNNEQFF. In nucleotides, the CDR3 is TGTACCAGCAGTTTCCTAGCGGGAGTAAACAATGAGCAGTTCTTC.

This clonotype was seen a few times. J is TRBJ2-7 and V is TRBV6-1, with a possible D match to TRBD1 (6 bases). The CDR3 sequence is 13 residues long. The germline V gene has CDR1 MNHNS and CDR2 SASEGT. V was pared by 8 bases and J by 5 bases, with 16 bases between. Here the CDR3 DNA reads TGTGCCAGCTGGGACACTTTAAGGGACGAGCAGTACTTC. Protein: CASWDTLRDEQYF.

The gene calls are TRBV30 and TRBJ2-5; 11 bases are shared with TRBD2. CDR1 is GTSNPN, CDR2 SVGIG, per germline (reference sequence). J lost 2 bases, V lost 4 bases, and 6 bases had no gene match. The CDR3 spans 15 residues. CDR3 in amino acids: CAWIRLAGRQETQYF. In DNA form, the CDR3 reads TGTGCCTGGATTCGACTAGCGGGACGACAAGAGACCCAGTACTTC.

The rearrangement uses TRBV4-3 and TRBJ1-6; D is perhaps TRBD1 (5 bases). Trimming took 4 bases from V and 10 from J, leaving 14 bases between them. Germline CDR1 LGHNA, CDR2 YSLEER. This CDR3 has 14 residues. The CDR3 protein is CASSLLGTSSPLHF. The DNA for the CDR3 is TGCGCCAGCAGCCTGCTCGGGACGTCCTCACCCCTCCACTTT.

This clonotype was counted at least ten times. The chain is built from TRBV5-5 and TRBJ2-1; 14 bases align to TRBD2. This CDR3 has 15 residues. Per the germline V gene, CDR1 is SGHKS and CDR2 is YYEKEE (reference sequence). Trimming removed 3 bases from V and 12 bases from J; junction bases left unmatched: 8. The CDR3 protein is CASSSHSGTSGGQFF. The CDR3 region has the DNA TGTGCCAGCAGCTCCCACTCCGGGACTAGCGGGGGGCAGTTCTTC.

Worth noting for this clonotype: One end of the junction does not line up with germline, which may come from a read error. The chain has TRBV6-2 or TRBV6-3 and TRBJ2-2; D may be TRBD1 (5 bases). Looked up from germline, CDR1 is MNHEY and CDR2 is SVGEGT. The CDR3 runs 14 residues. CDR3 loop: CTSREQGNTGELFF. CDR3 bases: TGTACCAGCAGAGAGCAGGGTAACACCGGGGAGCTGTTTTTT.

Details on this clonotype: One junction end does not reproduce the germline sequence, and a read error may be involved. The chain has TRBV4-1 and TRBJ1-1; no definite D call. Germline V gene sequence: CDR1 MGHRA, CDR2 YSYEKL. CDR3 length equals 15 residues. The CDR3 loop is CTSSQDALMNTEAFF. In nucleotides, the CDR3 is TGCACCAGCAGCCAAGATGCACTTATGAACACTGAAGCTTTCTTT.

Details on this clonotype: The junction does not match germline at one end; this may be a read error. The chain couples TRBV29-1 to TRBJ1-1, with no clear D. This CDR3 region has 12 residues. Germline values: CDR1 SQVTM, CDR2 ANQGSEA. CDR3 coding DNA: TGCAGCGTTGTGGCGAGTAACGCTGAAGCTTTCTTC. Its protein product is CSVVASNAEAFF.

This clonotype has a handful of counts. A single base separates this from a much larger clone, so it may be a read error. The chain employs TRBV29-1 and TRBJ2-1; D gene uncertain. The CDR3 runs to 11 residues. Germline CDR1 is SQVTM and CDR2 is ANQGSEA. V lost 6 bases and J 6 bases, leaving 9 bases between the germline ends. CDR3 coding DNA: TGCAGCGTCCAACTAACCAATGAGCAGTTCTTC. Protein: CSVQLTNEQFF.

In its sample, this clonotype was seen a few times. A much larger clone lies one base from this, so it may be a read error. The chain couples TRBV6-6 to TRBJ2-3, with 11 bases lining up with TRBD1. The CDR3 spans 14 residues. The germline gives CDR1 MNHNY, CDR2 SVGAGI (reference sequence). The CDR3 region is CASSYGQGAVTRYF. In nucleotides, the CDR3 is TGTGCCAGCAGTTACGGACAGGGGGCGGTTACGCGGTATTTT.

In this sample, this clonotype turned up many times. This chain connects TRBV29-1 to TRBJ2-3, with 7 bases identical to TRBD1. This CDR3 spans 13 amino acids. Trimming removed 7 bases from V and 3 bases from J; junction bases left unmatched: 7. Germline-derived CDR1 and CDR2 are SQVTM and ANQGSEA. The CDR3 DNA is TGCAGCGCCCGAGGGGACAGAACAGATACGCAGTATTTT. It codes for CSARGDRTDTQYF.

This clonotype showed up many times. This sequence joins TRBV11-3 and TRBJ2-2; the match to TRBD1 covers 7 bases. J lost 1 base, V lost 5 bases, and 10 bases had no gene match. From germline, CDR1 is SGHNT and CDR2 YENEEA. The CDR3 has 17 residues. CDR3 in DNA: TGTGCCAGCAGCCACCGTCGACAGGGTAGGAACACCGGGGAGCTGTTTTTT. Translated: CASSHRRQGRNTGELFF. The entire variable domain, with the rest obtained from reference TRBV11-3 and TRBJ2-2, is as follows: EAGVVQSPRYKIIEKKQPVAFWCNPISGHNTLYWYLQNLGQGPELLIRYENEEAVDDSQLPKDRFSAERLKGVDSTLKIQPAELGDSAVYLCASSHRRQGRNTGELFFGEGSRLTVL.

On this clonotype: With a much larger clone just one base away, this may be a read error. The chain recombines TRBV4-3 with TRBJ1-3; D might be TRBD1 (5 bases). The length of the CDR3 is 15 residues. Germline CDR1 LGHNA, CDR2 YSLEER. The chain's CDR3 is CANSQERQPGGTIYF. As DNA, the CDR3 is TGCGCCAACAGCCAAGAGCGACAGCCCGGAGGCACCATATATTTT.

This clonotype was detected only a few times. The chain joins TRBV10-3 to TRBJ2-7, with 8 nucleotides matching TRBD1. From germline, CDR1 is ENHRY and CDR2 SYGVKD. The CDR3 is 14 residues long. Trimming removed 3 bases from V and 2 bases from J; junction bases left unmatched: 3. The DNA for the CDR3 is TGTGCCATCAGTGACCGGACAGGGACCTACGAGCAGTACTTC. It encodes CAISDRTGTYEQYF.

Regarding this clonotype: A read error is possible here, since a much larger clone lies one base away. This rearrangement joins TRBV29-1 to TRBJ1-1; D unresolved. This CDR3 region has 12 residues. The germline V gene has CDR1 SQVTM and CDR2 ANQGSEA. V was clipped by 0 bases and J by 3 bases, with 5 bases between them. The CDR3 loop is CSVEDFDTEAFF. CDR3 DNA sequence: TGCAGCGTTGAAGACTTTGACACTGAAGCTTTCTTT.

As for this clonotype: One junction end does not reproduce the germline sequence, and a read error may be involved. The genes are TRBV12-3 or TRBV12-4 and TRBJ2-3; weak D call: TRBD2 (5 bases). The CDR3 is made up of 11 amino acids. Here the CDR3 reads CASSLTRTLYF. CDR3 bases: TGTGCTAGCAGTTTAACTAGGACGCTGTATTTT.